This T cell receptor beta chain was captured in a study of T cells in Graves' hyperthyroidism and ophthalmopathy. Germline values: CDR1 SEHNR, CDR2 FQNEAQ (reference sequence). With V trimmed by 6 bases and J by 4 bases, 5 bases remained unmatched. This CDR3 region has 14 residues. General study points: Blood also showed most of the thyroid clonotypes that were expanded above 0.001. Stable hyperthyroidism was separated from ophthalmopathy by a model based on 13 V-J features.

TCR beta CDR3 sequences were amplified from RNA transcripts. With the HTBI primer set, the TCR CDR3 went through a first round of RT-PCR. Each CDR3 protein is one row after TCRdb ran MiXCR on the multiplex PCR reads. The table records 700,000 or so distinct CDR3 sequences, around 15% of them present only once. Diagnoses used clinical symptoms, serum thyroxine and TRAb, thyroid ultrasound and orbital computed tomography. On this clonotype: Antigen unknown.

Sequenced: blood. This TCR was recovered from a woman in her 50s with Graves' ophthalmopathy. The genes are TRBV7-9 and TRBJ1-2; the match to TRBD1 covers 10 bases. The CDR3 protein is CASSRDRGFYGYTF. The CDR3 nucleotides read TGTGCCAGCAGTAGGGACAGGGGTTTCTATGGCTACACCTTC. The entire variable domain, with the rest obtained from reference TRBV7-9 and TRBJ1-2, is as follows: DTGVSQNPRHKITKRGQNVTFRCDPISEHNRLYWYRQTLGQGPEFLTYFQNEAQLEKSRLLSDRFSAERPKGSFSTLEIQRTEQGDSAMYLCASSRDRGFYGYTFGSGTRLTVV.